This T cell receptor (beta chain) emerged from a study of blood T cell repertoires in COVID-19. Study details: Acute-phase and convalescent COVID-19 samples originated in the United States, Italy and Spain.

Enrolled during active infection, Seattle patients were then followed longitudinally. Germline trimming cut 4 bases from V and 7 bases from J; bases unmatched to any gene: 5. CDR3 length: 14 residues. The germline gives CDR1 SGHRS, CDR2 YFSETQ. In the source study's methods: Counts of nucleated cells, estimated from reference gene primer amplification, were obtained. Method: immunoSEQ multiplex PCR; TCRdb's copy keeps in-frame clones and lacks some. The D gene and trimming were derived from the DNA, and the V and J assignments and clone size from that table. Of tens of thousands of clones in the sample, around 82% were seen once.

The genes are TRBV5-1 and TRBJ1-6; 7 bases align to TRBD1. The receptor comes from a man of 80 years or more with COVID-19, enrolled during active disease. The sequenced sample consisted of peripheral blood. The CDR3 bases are TGCGCCAGCAGCAGACAGGGCCCCAATTCACCCCTCCACTTT. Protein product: CASSRQGPNSPLHF.